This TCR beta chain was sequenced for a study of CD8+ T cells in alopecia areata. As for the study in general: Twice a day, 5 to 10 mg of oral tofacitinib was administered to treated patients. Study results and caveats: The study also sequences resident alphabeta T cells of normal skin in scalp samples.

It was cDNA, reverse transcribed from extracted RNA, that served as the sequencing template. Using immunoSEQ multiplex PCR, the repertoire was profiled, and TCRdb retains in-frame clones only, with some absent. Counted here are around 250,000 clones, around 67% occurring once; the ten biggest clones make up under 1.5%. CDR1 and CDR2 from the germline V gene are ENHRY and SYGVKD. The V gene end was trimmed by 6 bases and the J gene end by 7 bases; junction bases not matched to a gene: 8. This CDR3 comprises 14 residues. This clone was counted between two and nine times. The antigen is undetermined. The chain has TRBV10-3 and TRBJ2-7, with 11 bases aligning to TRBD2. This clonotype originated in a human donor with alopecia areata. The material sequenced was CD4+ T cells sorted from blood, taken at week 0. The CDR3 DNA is TGTGCCATCAGCGATACTAGCGGGGGAAGGGAGCAGTACTTC. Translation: CAISDTSGGREQYF.